The entry that follows covers one TCR beta chain sequence. The sample is drawn from a study of cytomegalovirus exposure and HLA in healthy donors. Germline V gene sequence: CDR1 SNHLY, CDR2 FYNNEI. The CDR3 extends over 14 amino acids. J was trimmed by 7 bases and V by 6 bases; bases with no gene match: 9. Produced via immunoSEQ multiplex PCR; TCRdb's table is partial and in-frame only. The sample lists about 180,000 clones, about 85% seen once, with more than 15% in the top ten. This rearrangement joins TRBV2 to TRBJ1-5, with 7 bases that match TRBD1. Sequenced sample: PBMCs. This receptor was identified in a man aged 18 to 30 in good health and CMV-seropositive. The CDR3 loop reads CASSLRQGRQPQHF. The CDR3 coding sequence is TGTGCCAGCAGCTTGAGACAGGGAAGGCAGCCCCAGCATTTT.